The next 25 T cell receptor beta chains were all read from a single sample in a study of blood T cell repertoires in COVID-19. The repertoire was sequenced with immunoSEQ multiplex PCR; TCRdb's copy has only in-frame clones and lacks some. Among around 700,000 clones listed, around 90% were seen once. The material sequenced was peripheral blood. These receptors were collected from a woman in her late teens or twenties with acute or convalescent COVID-19.

The chain has TRBV19 and TRBJ1-1; no clear D. CDR1 and CDR2 from the germline V gene are LNHDA and SQIVND (reference sequence). The CDR3 loop spans 14 amino acids. V was trimmed by 0 bases and J by 6 bases, leaving 11 bases between them. CDR3 bases: TGTGCCAGTAGTATAGAGCCGAGTCCGGCTGAAGCTTTCTTT. Its translation: CASSIEPSPAEAFF.

The chain combines TRBV5-5 with TRBJ2-7, with 9 bases aligning to TRBD1. V shed 2 bases and J 2 bases; nucleotides not matched to a gene: 5. The CDR3 has 15 amino acids. Germline values: CDR1 SGHKS, CDR2 YYEKEE (reference sequence). CDR3 coding DNA: TGTGCCAGCAGCTTAGGGGGACAGGGCCCCTACGAGCAGTACTTC. It specifies CASSLGGQGPYEQYF.

The chain employs TRBV7-6 and TRBJ2-1; 10 nucleotides line up with TRBD1. CDR3 size: 18 residues. The germline gives CDR1 SGHVS, CDR2 FNYEAQ. V lost 5 bases, J lost 5 bases, and 15 bases stayed unmatched. The CDR3 sequence is CASSDRGRYVDRHNEQFF. The CDR3 nucleotides read TGTGCCAGCAGCGACAGGGGGCGCTACGTTGACCGACACAATGAGCAGTTCTTC.

The chain couples TRBV9 to TRBJ1-4, with 7 positions matching TRBD1. The length of the CDR3 is 19 residues. Germline trimming cut 3 bases from V and 0 bases from J; bases unmatched to any gene: 14. The germline CDR1 and CDR2 sequences are SGDLS and YYNGEE. The DNA for the CDR3 is TGTGCCAGCAGCGCTAGCCGGACAGGAGGGCTAGCAACTAATGAAAAACTGTTTTTT. Translation: CASSASRTGGLATNEKLFF.

This clone is a singleton in its sample. V and J are TRBV24-1 and TRBJ2-1, with 9 bases identical to TRBD1. The CDR3 is 14 amino acids. CDR1 is KGHDR and CDR2 is SFDVKD in the germline V gene. Trimming removed 3 bases from V and 7 bases from J; junction bases left unmatched: 3. CDR3: CATSDPGTGNEQFF. In nucleotides, the CDR3 is TGTGCCACCAGTGATCCCGGGACAGGGAATGAGCAGTTCTTC.

The CDR3 is CASEGEAPNQPQHF. Here the CDR3 DNA reads TGTGCCAGTGAGGGAGAGGCTCCCAATCAGCCCCAGCATTTT. V usage is TRBV28 and J usage is TRBJ1-5; D uncertain. The CDR3 consists of 14 residues. Deletions cut 9 bases from V and 3 bases from J, with 15 bases between. The germline CDR1 and CDR2 sequences are MDHEN and SYDVKM.

CDR3 sequence: CASSLADDSTYEQYF. Here the CDR3 DNA reads TGTGCCAGCAGCTTAGCGGATGACAGTACCTACGAGCAGTACTTC. V is TRBV7-6 and J is TRBJ2-7; maybe TRBD1 (5 bases). Trimming cost V 0 bases and J 2 bases, with 11 bases left between them. This CDR3 has 15 amino acids. In germline, CDR1 is SGHVS, CDR2 FNYEAQ.

This chain connects TRBV27 to TRBJ1-1, with 8 nucleotides matching TRBD1. Germline lookup yields CDR1 MNHEY and CDR2 SMNVEV (reference sequence). V lost 2 bases to trimming and J lost 5 bases; unmatched junction nucleotides: 10. The CDR3 runs to 16 residues. The CDR3 spells CASSLLSQGAGTEAFF. The CDR3 bases are TGTGCCAGCAGTTTACTTAGTCAGGGGGCAGGAACTGAAGCTTTCTTT.

The chain joins TRBV7-9 to TRBJ2-4; TRBD1 matches at 10 bases. J was trimmed by 0 bases and V by 5 bases; bases with no gene match: 13. Germline loops: CDR1 SEHNR, CDR2 FQNEAQ (reference sequence). This CDR3 comprises 19 residues. Written as DNA, the CDR3 is TGTGCCAGCAGCCCAGGAGCCGGGACAGGGGACGTAGCCAAAAACATTCAGTACTTC. Its protein is CASSPGAGTGDVAKNIQYF.

The CDR3 loop is CASSPVPGQGGGYTF. The CDR3 bases are TGTGCCAGCAGCCCCGTCCCGGGACAGGGGGGTGGCTACACCTTC. The V and J genes are TRBV9 and TRBJ1-2; 11 bases map to TRBD1. The junction had 9 bases not matched to a gene; V was cut back by 4 bases and J by 7 bases. The germline gives CDR1 SGDLS, CDR2 YYNGEE. The CDR3 consists of 15 residues. Based on the CDR3 plus reference TRBV9 and TRBJ1-2, the full variable domain is DSGVTQTPKHLITATGQRVTLRCSPRSGDLSVYWYQQSLDQGLQFLIQYYNGEERAKGNILERFSAQQFPDLHSELNLSSLELGDSALYFCASSPVPGQGGGYTFGSGTRLTVV.

V and J are TRBV6-4 and TRBJ2-3; 7 nucleotides align to TRBD2. Germline assignment: CDR1 MRHNA and CDR2 SNTAGT. After removal of 10 bases from V and 6 bases from J, the junction contained 13 bases not matched to a gene. The CDR3 length is 14 residues. The CDR3 DNA reads TGTGCCACCGCCCTGGGAGGGGAAGGGGATACGCAGTATTTT. As protein: CATALGGEGDTQYF.

This sequence joins TRBV6-6 and TRBJ2-2; TRBD1 aligns across 8 bases. This CDR3 has 17 residues. V dropped 5 bases and J dropped 4; count of bases not matched to a gene: 12. Germline CDR1 is MNHNY and CDR2 is SVGAGI (reference sequence). In DNA form, the CDR3 reads TGTGCCAGCAGTCCGGACAGGGTTGGCGATAGCACCGGGGAGCTGTTTTTT. It translates to CASSPDRVGDSTGELFF.

The chain uses TRBV13 and TRBJ2-5, with TRBD2 as a possible D gene (7 bases). CDR3 length equals 16 residues. In germline, CDR1 is PRHDT, CDR2 FYEKMQ (reference sequence). Between the trimmed V and J ends, which lost 2 bases and 4 bases, there was a span of 17 bases. In DNA form, the CDR3 reads TGTGCCAGCAGCTTACAGGTGGGGGGGCCCATAGAGACCCAGTACTTC. This sequence encodes CASSLQVGGPIETQYF.

This clone was seen once. V gene TRBV14 combines with J gene TRBJ1-1; 9 bases are shared with TRBD1. CDR1 is SGHDN and CDR2 is FVKESK in the germline V gene. The CDR3 sequence is 16 residues long. V lost 4 bases, J lost 2 bases, and 8 bases stayed unmatched. The CDR3 coding sequence is TGTGCCAGCAGCCGGAGGCTGGACAGGGGCAACACTGAAGCTTTCTTT. Amino acids: CASSRRLDRGNTEAFF. Using reference TRBV14 and TRBJ1-1 for the parts outside the CDR3, the full variable domain is EAGVTQFPSHSVIEKGQTVTLRCDPISGHDNLYWYRRVMGKEIKFLLHFVKESKQDESGMPNNRFLAERTGGTYSTLKVQPAELEDSGVYFCASSRRLDRGNTEAFFGQGTRLTVV.

The gene calls are TRBV7-9 and TRBJ2-7; TRBD1 aligns across 9 bases. This CDR3 is built from 16 residues. Germline V gene data show CDR1 as SEHNR and CDR2 as FQNEAQ (reference sequence). Trimming removed 5 bases from V and 2 bases from J; junction bases left unmatched: 10. CDR3 DNA sequence: TGTGCCAGCAGCCAAAAACAGGGGGCTTTAGCCTACGAGCAGTACTTC. This encodes CASSQKQGALAYEQYF.

The J gene is TRBJ1-3, the V gene TRBV19; TRBD1 might be the D (5 bases). V shed 3 bases and J shed 1 base, with 13 bases lying between them. Germline CDR1 is LNHDA and CDR2 is SQIVND (reference sequence). CDR3 size: 16 residues. The CDR3 DNA reads TGTGCCAGTAGTATTGGTAGGGGTGATTCTGGAAACACCATATATTTT. Translation: CASSIGRGDSGNTIYF. Using reference TRBV19 and TRBJ1-3 for the parts outside the CDR3, the full variable domain is DGGITQSPKYLFRKEGQNVTLSCEQNLNHDAMYWYRQDPGQGLRLIYYSQIVNDFQKGDIAEGYSVSREKKESFPLTVTSAQKNPTAFYLCASSIGRGDSGNTIYFGEGSWLTVV.

This chain links TRBV19 with TRBJ1-2; 7 bases match TRBD1. With 3 bases clipped from V and 4 bases from J, the junction kept 8 bases outside the gene matches. The CDR3 has 15 amino acids. Germline CDR1 LNHDA, CDR2 SQIVND (reference sequence). CDR3 residues: CASSIPRDRLYGYTF. The CDR3 nucleotides read TGTGCCAGTAGTATTCCTCGGGACAGACTCTATGGCTACACCTTC.

The V and J genes are TRBV19 and TRBJ2-3; D gene unclear. The V end lost 5 bases, the J end lost 0 bases, and 9 bases lay between the germline ends. Germline V CDR1 and CDR2: LNHDA, SQIVND (reference sequence). The CDR3 totals 14 residues. CDR3 in DNA: TGTGCCAGTAGTCTCCAGGTGAGCACAGATACGCAGTATTTT. Translated, it gives CASSLQVSTDTQYF.

The genes are TRBV15 and TRBJ1-2, with unresolved D. Looked up from germline, CDR1 is LNHNV and CDR2 is YYDKDF (reference sequence). V lost 8 bases and J 1 base, leaving 17 bases between the germline ends. CDR3 length: 15 amino acids. The CDR3 DNA is TGTGCCACCTCCAACCCCGGGTTTATTAACTATGGCTACACCTTC. It specifies CATSNPGFINYGYTF.

The chain combines TRBV24-1 with TRBJ2-6; possible D gene TRBD1, 5 bases. This CDR3 has 15 residues. Germline CDR1 is KGHDR and CDR2 is SFDVKD. Trimming removed 4 bases at V and 0 bases at J, with 6 bases between. The DNA of the CDR3 is TGTGCCACCAGTGACAGGGACTCTGGGGCCAACGTCCTGACTTTC. Protein sequence: CATSDRDSGANVLTF.

The chain combines TRBV7-8 with TRBJ2-7; D perhaps matches TRBD1 (6 bases). CDR3 size: 14 residues. Trimming took 3 bases from V and 5 from J, leaving 14 bases between them. Germline assignment: CDR1 SGHVS and CDR2 FQNEAQ. CDR3 nucleotide sequence: TGTGCCAGCAGCTTCACATCAGGGGCCCACGAGCAGTACTTC. Translating it yields CASSFTSGAHEQYF.

V and J are TRBV4-3 and TRBJ1-6, with D perhaps TRBD1 (6 bases). CDR3 length: 19 residues. Trimming cost V 5 bases and J 10 bases, with 30 bases left between them. The germline V gene encodes CDR1 LGHNA and CDR2 YSLEER. CDR3 sequence (DNA): TGCGCCAGCAGCTACAAGAACTGGACAGACCCCGGGCAGCGGTCACCCCTCCACTTT. Translating gives CASSYKNWTDPGQRSPLHF.

The V and J genes are TRBV6-5 and TRBJ1-4; TRBD1 agrees at 7 bases. V gave up 7 bases and J gave up 8 bases; unmatched junction bases: 13. CDR3 length: 15 residues. Germline lookup yields CDR1 MNHEY and CDR2 SVGAGI. The CDR3 protein is CASTLIGGTGEKLFF. CDR3 nucleotides: TGTGCCAGCACCCTAATAGGGGGCACGGGGGAAAAACTGTTTTTT.

The chain carries TRBV19 and TRBJ1-1; no firm D call. CDR1 LNHDA and CDR2 SQIVND come from the germline V gene (reference sequence). The CDR3 consists of 13 residues. The germline V and J ends were trimmed by 3 bases and 8 bases, with 13 bases remaining between them. The CDR3 spells CASSIDLGGEAFF. The CDR3 coding sequence is TGTGCCAGTAGTATCGACCTAGGAGGGGAAGCTTTCTTT.

This clone showed up just once. V usage is TRBV5-1 and J usage is TRBJ1-1; D may be TRBD1 (6 bases). CDR3 size: 18 residues. Looked up from germline, CDR1 is SGHRS and CDR2 is YFSETQ. V was cut by 0 bases and J by 0 bases, with 18 bases left in between. CDR3 sequence (DNA): TGCGCCAGCAGCTTGGCCCCAGCTCACAGGGAAGTGAACACTGAAGCTTTCTTT. This codes for CASSLAPAHREVNTEAFF.